This TCR beta chain was found in a study of T-cell reconstitution after alpha-beta-depleted transplantation in children. Study-wide points: Newly generated T cells supplied most T-cell counts and diversity one year post-transplant. The study reportedly traced alpha-beta T cells about two months after transplant to several hundred expanded graft clones. High day-60 TCRbeta diversity in some patients came from surviving recipient T cells and thymic progenitors.

Unique molecular identifiers were built into the TCRbeta library. TCRdb reprocessed the PCR reads via MiXCR and lists one record per CDR3 protein. This sample has tens of thousands of distinct CDR3 sequences, with 14% found just once. This clonotype turned up a few times. No antigen is known for it. Germline V lookup: CDR1 SGHDT, CDR2 YYEEEE. CDR3 length: 15 amino acids. V lost 0 bases and J lost 2; bases outside the gene matches: 2. Sequenced material: PBMCs, mostly from graft donor cells, taken 180 days after TCRalphabeta/CD19-depleted stem cell transplant. The J gene is TRBJ2-1, the V gene TRBV5-6; 7 nucleotides agree with TRBD1. The sequence came from a male patient between 2 and 9 years old who had a stem cell transplant for acute lymphoblastic leukemia, so the T cells may come from the graft donor. CDR3 sequence: CASSLGQGPYNEQFF. CDR3 DNA: TGTGCCAGCAGCTTGGGACAGGGACCCTACAATGAGCAGTTCTTC.